The sequence of this T cell receptor (beta chain) was determined in a study of blood T cell repertoires in COVID-19. TCRdb's table, derived via immunoSEQ multiplex PCR, lists solely in-frame clones and lacks some. Here the sample spans 250,000 or so clones, 88% being singletons. There are 17 residues in the CDR3. Germline loops: CDR1 LNHDA, CDR2 SQIVND (reference sequence). Unmatched junction bases numbered 13, after V lost 5 bases and J lost 1 base. The chain links TRBV19 to TRBJ2-7, with TRBD1 matching over 8 bases. The receptor was isolated from a man older than 75 with acute or convalescent COVID-19. What was sequenced was peripheral blood. The CDR3 nucleotides are TGTGCCAGTAGTGTGTCCGGGACAGGAGGAAAGTCCTACGAGCAGTACTTC. Protein product: CASSVSGTGGKSYEQYF.